The sample holds one count of the clone carrying this T cell receptor beta chain. Blood sampling took place at baseline, cycle 4 day 1, and cycle 7 day 1. These data belong to a study of OX40 agonist ivuxolimab in advanced cancers. Overall study context: Ivuxolimab, an antibody acting as an agonist of OX40 (CD134), was used to treat patients. Every patient in dose escalation had hepatocellular carcinoma, melanoma, renal cell or head and neck cancer.

The CDR3 consists of 13 residues. Trimming took 6 bases from V and 5 from J, leaving 13 bases between them. Germline values: CDR1 MNHEY, CDR2 SVGAGI. Assay used: immunoSEQ multiplex PCR; TCRdb lists only in-frame clones, some missing. This sample has almost 70,000 clones; 89% occur once, and the top ten carry approximately 4%. This sequence originates from an adult with an advanced solid tumor such as melanoma, head and neck, liver or kidney cancer. Sequenced here: CD4+ or CD8+ T cells sorted from blood, sampled in a trial of the OX40 agonist ivuxolimab. This chain connects TRBV6-5 to TRBJ2-5; no firm D call. The CDR3 loop reads CASSRAAEETQYF. The CDR3 coding sequence is TGTGCCAGCAGCCGCGCGGCTGAGGAGACCCAGTACTTC.